This TCR beta chain was documented in a study of blood T cell repertoires in COVID-19. As for the study in general: Nucleic acid was either cDNA or gDNA, and it came from T cells, B-cell-depleted T cells, or PBMCs.

The J segment lost 2 bases and the V segment lost 4 bases, leaving 4 bases of the junction unmatched. Looked up from germline, CDR1 is MGHDK and CDR2 is SYGVNS. The CDR3 runs 15 residues. In the authors' workflow: From reference gene primer amplification, estimates of nucleated cell counts were derived. Profiling relied on immunoSEQ multiplex PCR, and the TCRdb table lists in-frame clones only, not all of them. That table furnishes V, J and clone size, whereas the DNA furnished D and trimming. The table includes 20,000 to 30,000 clones, about 92% detected once. The chain joins TRBV25-1 to TRBJ2-3; 9 bases align to TRBD2. The source material was peripheral blood. This receptor was obtained from a human donor in a cohort sampled during active COVID-19. In DNA, the CDR3 is TGTGCCAGCAGTGTTCTAGCGGGGAACACAGATACGCAGTATTTT. It is translated as CASSVLAGNTDTQYF.